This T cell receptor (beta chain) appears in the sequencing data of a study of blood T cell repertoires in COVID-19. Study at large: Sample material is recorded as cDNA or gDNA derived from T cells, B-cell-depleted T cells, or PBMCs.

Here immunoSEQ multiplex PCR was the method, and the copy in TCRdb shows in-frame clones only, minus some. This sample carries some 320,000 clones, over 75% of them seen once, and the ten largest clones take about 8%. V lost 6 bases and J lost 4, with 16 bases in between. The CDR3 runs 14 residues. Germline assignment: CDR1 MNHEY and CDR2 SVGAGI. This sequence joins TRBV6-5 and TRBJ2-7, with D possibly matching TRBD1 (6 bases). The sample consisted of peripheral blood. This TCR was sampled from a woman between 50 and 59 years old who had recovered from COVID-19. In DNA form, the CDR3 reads TGTGCCAGCAGGAAGGGGGACGGAGTGTACGAGCAGTACTTC. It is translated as CASRKGDGVYEQYF.